The clone carrying this TCR beta chain was seen at least ten times. Antigen: not known. These data are taken from a study of CD8 T cells in ankylosing spondylitis. Quantitative molecular-barcoded 5'-RACE generated the TCR beta libraries. TCRdb called the 5' RACE reads again in MiXCR, with one record for every CDR3 protein. This table has roughly 220,000 distinct CDR3 sequences, more than 9% appearing once. The study's findings and limits: The disease-linked clones had a CD8+ phenotype and low blood frequencies. A motif in TCR beta, a set of eight highly homologous variants, appeared characteristic of ankylosing spondylitis blood. Matched synovial fluid from ankylosing spondylitis patients was reported to be enriched for disease-linked clones.

The germline V gene has CDR1 DFQATT and CDR2 SNEGSKA (reference sequence). CDR3 length: 16 residues. The junction had 5 bases not matched to a gene; V was cut back by 0 bases and J by 1 base. This chain joins TRBV20-1 and TRBJ2-2, with 7 positions matching TRBD2. The origin of this receptor is a male donor with ankylosing spondylitis or in good health (not recorded which). The specimen sequenced was blood, either unsorted or a sorted T cell fraction (not recorded which). This CDR3 is CSARDPRGGNTGELFF. The CDR3 region has the DNA TGCAGTGCTAGAGATCCCCGCGGGGGGAACACCGGGGAGCTGTTTTTT.